What follows are 19 T cell receptor beta chains derived from one specimen sequenced in a study of tumor-infiltrating lymphocytes in primary liver carcinoma. Co-extracted RNA and DNA came from around 18-30 mg of unsorted bulk tissue. TCR beta cDNA was reverse-transcribed from 400 to 500 ng of total RNA. The reaction used a constant-region primer and ProtoScript II reverse transcriptase. For TCR beta, libraries were produced by three nested multiplex PCR rounds using slightly modified ARM-PCR. Rounds one and two of PCR, each of roughly 10 cycles, were primed with TRBV1-TRBV30 forward primers and a C-beta reverse primer. TCRdb re-called the multiplex PCR reads through MiXCR, storing one row per CDR3 protein. The sample contains around 100,000 distinct CDR3 sequences, around 71% of which appear only once. The sequencing sample was made of liver tumor tissue from sampling region 2. This sample's subset: tumor region T2, inferior pole. These receptors originate from a woman aged 60-75 years with primary liver carcinoma and hepatitis B virus infection.

This clonotype was counted once. The junction does not match germline at one end; this may be a read error. V is TRBV6-1 and J is TRBJ2-1; possible D gene TRBD2, 5 bases. The CDR3 sequence is 15 residues long. Germline CDR1 and CDR2: MNHNS and SASEGT. CDR3 DNA: TGTGCCAGCAGTGAAGAGGGTGGCGCCTGGGGAGAGCAGTTATTC. It codes for CASSEEGGAWGEQLF.

For this clonotype: One base away lies a much larger clone, so this may be a sequencing read error. The chain couples TRBV14 to TRBJ2-7; possibly TRBD1 or TRBD2 for D (5 bases each). V was trimmed by 1 base and J by 5 bases, leaving 15 bases between them. CDR3 size: 15 residues. The germline CDR1 and CDR2 sequences are SGHDN and FVKESK. CDR3 in DNA: TGTGCCAGCAGCCAAGTGGGGGTAGGGGCCAACGAGCAGTACTTC. As protein: CASSQVGVGANEQYF.

V is TRBV20-1 and J is TRBJ2-7; the match to TRBD2 covers 14 bases. J gave up 0 bases and V 5 bases, and 6 bases lay outside the gene matches. The CDR3 extends over 16 amino acids. Germline V lookup: CDR1 DFQATT, CDR2 SNEGSKA (reference sequence). Here the CDR3 reads CSAREGLAGDSYEQYF. CDR3 DNA sequence: TGCAGTGCTCGGGAGGGACTAGCGGGAGACTCCTACGAGCAGTACTTC.

This clonotype was detected ten times or more. V usage is TRBV28 and J usage is TRBJ1-5; the D is unclear. The germline V gene encodes CDR1 MDHEN and CDR2 SYDVKM. The CDR3 covers 11 residues. V lost 6 bases to trimming and J lost 6 bases, with 6 bases between them. The CDR3 loop is CASRGSQPQHF. The CDR3 DNA follows: TGTGCCAGCAGGGGAAGTCAGCCCCAGCATTTT.

Concerning this clonotype: Because the CDR3's place on the DNA is in doubt, the DNA is left out and the CDR3 is given as listed by TCRdb. The CDR3: CSVGRGISRYNEQSF. The J gene is TRBJ2-1, the V gene TRBV29-1; TRBD1, the D gene given by the table, was not confirmed from the DNA. The CDR3 region is 15 residues in length, termini included. In germline, CDR1 is SQVTM, CDR2 ANQGSEA.

Worth noting for this clonotype: A much larger clone differs by one base, so this may be a read error. The chain employs TRBV7-9 and TRBJ2-1, with 13 bases aligning to TRBD2. Germline-derived CDR1 and CDR2 are SEHNR and FQNEAQ (reference sequence). The CDR3 extends over 16 amino acids. CDR3 sequence reads: CASSPGTSGINNEEFF. The CDR3 region has the DNA TGTGCCAGCAGCCCCGGGACTAGCGGGATAAACAATGAGGAGTTCTTC. Full variable domain (rest looked up from reference TRBV7-9 and TRBJ2-1): DTGVSQNPRHKITKRGQNVTFRCDPISEHNRLYWYRQTLGQGPEFLTYFQNEAQLEKSRLLSDRFSAERPKGSFSTLEIQRTEQGDSAMYLCASSPGTSGINNEEFFGPGTRLTVL.

With respect to this clonotype: One end of the junction is discordant with germline, which a read error may explain. The genes are TRBV11-3 and TRBJ2-1; a possible D gene is TRBD2 (5 bases). The CDR3 length is 17 residues. Germline CDR1 and CDR2: SGHNT and YENEEA. The CDR3 is CANSLGFGGLSYNEQSF. CDR3 coding DNA: TGTGCCAACAGCTTAGGATTCGGCGGGCTTTCCTACAATGAGCAGTCCTTC.

Turning to this clonotype: A read error is possible here, since a much larger clone lies one base away. The genes are TRBV5-1 and TRBJ2-1; the match to TRBD2 covers 9 bases. The trim removed 6 bases at V and 9 bases at J, leaving 13 bases unmatched. The CDR3 consists of 15 residues. CDR1 and CDR2 from the germline V gene are SGHRS and YFSETQ. CDR3 amino acids: CASNLGSGRQGEQFF. The CDR3 coding sequence is TGCGCCAGCAACTTAGGTAGCGGGAGACAGGGTGAGCAGTTCTTC.

The chain carries TRBV28 and TRBJ1-1; D may be TRBD1 (5 bases). Germline assignment: CDR1 MDHEN and CDR2 SYDVKM. The V gene lost 7 bases and the J gene lost 2 bases, with 17 bases spanning the gap. The CDR3 totals 15 residues. CDR3 in amino acids: CASNPTEQGNTEAFF. CDR3 coding DNA: TGTGCCAGCAATCCGACGGAGCAGGGTAACACTGAAGCTTTCTTT.

Turning to this clonotype: Sequence at one end of the junction differs from germline and may be a read error. The chain is built from TRBV5-8 and TRBJ2-5; D is possibly TRBD2 (6 bases). CDR3 length: 13 residues. Germline V gene sequence: CDR1 SGHTS, CDR2 YDEGEE. The CDR3 region is CASSHRGKEAQYF. The CDR3 DNA reads as TGTGCCAGCAGTCACCGGGGGAAAGAGGCCCAGTACTTC.

A word on this clonotype: A read error may account for a junction end that differs from germline. The rearrangement uses TRBV6-6 and TRBJ2-2; 11 bases agree with TRBD2. The CDR3 spans 16 residues. Germline loops: CDR1 MNHNY, CDR2 SVGAGI (reference sequence). CDR3 residues: CSSTSSPSGRIGELFF. As DNA, the CDR3 is TGTTCCAGCACCTCCAGTCCTAGCGGGAGGATCGGGGAGCTGTTTTTT.

The chain joins TRBV11-3 to TRBJ2-1; D call uncertain. V gave up 10 bases and J gave up 3 bases, with 13 bases separating them. This CDR3 region has 13 residues. Germline values: CDR1 SGHNT, CDR2 YENEEA. CDR3 DNA: TGTGCCATCAGTGCCCGGGTCTACAATGAGCAGTTCTTC. Translation: CAISARVYNEQFF.

In the case of this clonotype: A single base separates this from a much larger clone, so it may be a read error. The rearrangement uses TRBV28 and TRBJ1-6; no clear D. In germline, CDR1 is MDHEN, CDR2 SYDVKM. The CDR3 runs 16 residues. V was shortened by 7 bases and J by 7 bases, with 20 bases between the two germline ends. CDR3 loop: CASTSREDGRNSPLHF. CDR3 sequence (DNA): TGTGCCAGCACCTCCCGAGAGGACGGAAGAAATTCACCCCTCCACTTT.

Details on this clonotype: Because the CDR3 is missing its conserved closing phenylalanine or tryptophan, this is likely a read error. The chain uses TRBV5-6 and TRBJ1-5, with D perhaps matching TRBD1 (5 bases). Looked up from germline, CDR1 is SGHDT and CDR2 is YYEEEE. The length of the CDR3 is 15 residues. CDR3 amino acids: CTSSHQGNGNQPQHY. Written as DNA, the CDR3 is TGTACCAGCAGTCACCAGGGAAATGGCAATCAGCCCCAGCATTAT.

The V gene is TRBV20-1, the J gene TRBJ2-1; TRBD2 matches at 9 bases. V dropped 3 bases and J dropped 10; count of bases not matched to a gene: 10. This CDR3 is 14 amino acids long. Germline CDR1 and CDR2: DFQATT and SNEGSKA (reference sequence). In DNA form, the CDR3 reads TGCAGTGCTAGTGAGCTAGCGGGATATGGAGAGCAGTTCTTC. It is translated as CSASELAGYGEQFF.

Concerning this clonotype: A much larger clone lies a single base off, so this may be a read error. V usage is TRBV6-4 and J usage is TRBJ2-1; 11 bases are a match to TRBD2. The V gene's germline CDR1 is MRHNA and CDR2 SNTAGT. The CDR3 extends over 15 amino acids. The CDR3 coding sequence is TGTGTCAGCAGCCCGACTAGCGGGGATAACAATGAGCAGTTCTTC. Protein: CVSSPTSGDNNEQFF.

The rearrangement links TRBV18 to TRBJ2-3, with no clear D. Germline CDR1 and CDR2: KGHSH and LQKENI. V lost 1 base and J 5 bases, leaving 10 bases between the germline ends. The CDR3 sequence is 14 residues long. This CDR3 is CASSPRSDGDTQYF. The CDR3 DNA follows: TGTGCCAGCTCACCACGGAGCGACGGAGATACGCAGTATTTT.

This clonotype has a handful of counts. Since a much larger clone is just one base distant, this may be a read error. The genes are TRBV5-5 and TRBJ2-1; weak D call: TRBD1 (5 bases). Germline V gene data show CDR1 as SGHKS and CDR2 as YYEKEE (reference sequence). The CDR3 is 12 amino acids. The CDR3 DNA reads as TGTACCAGCAGCCAACAGGTTAATGAGCAGTTCTTC. This translates into CTSSQQVNEQFF.

This clonotype was seen ten or more times. This may be a read error, as it is one base from a much larger clone. The chain links TRBV29-1 to TRBJ1-1, with 9 bases that match TRBD1. The CDR3 spans 10 residues. The V gene end was trimmed by 7 bases and the J gene end by 8 bases; junction bases not matched to a gene: 2. CDR1 SQVTM and CDR2 ANQGSEA come from the germline V gene. CDR3 residues: CSGGQGEAFF. The CDR3 DNA sequence: TGCAGCGGAGGACAGGGGGAAGCTTTCTTT.